This is a list of T cell receptor beta chains from one sample in a study of breast tumors, draining lymph nodes, adjacent tissues. TCRdb fed the multiplex PCR reads into MiXCR, producing one record per CDR3 protein. The sample gives around 100,000 distinct CDR3 sequences, about 20% of which show up once; roughly 1.2% is in the top ten. Sequences were obtained from axillary lymph node tissue. Receptors were obtained from a female donor with breast cancer. Some clones in this sample may be carry-over from other donors' samples. The conserved cysteine and the conserved F or W are not part of the CDR3 here. D genes are given only for firm matches. Clone size appears in some rows only: once, few, many, or a class for an expanded clone.

clone size: NA; D gene: NA; V gene: TRBV2; J gene: TRBJ1-3; CDR3 protein: ASTSTLFGNTIY
clone size: NA; D gene: NA; V gene: TRBV7-2; J gene: TRBJ1-1; CDR3 protein: ASSLDGPGQNTEAF
clone size: many; D gene: TRBD2; V gene: TRBV29-1; J gene: TRBJ2-1; CDR3 protein: SAAGSGGWDNEQF
clone size: NA; D gene: TRBD2; V gene: TRBV3-1; J gene: TRBJ2-3; CDR3 protein: ASSPLGASGGVRTDTQY
clone size: many; D gene: NA; V gene: TRBV20-1; J gene: TRBJ2-7; CDR3 protein: SATRESWYREYEQY
clone size: many; D gene: TRBD1; V gene: TRBV6-6; J gene: TRBJ2-5; CDR3 protein: ASSLWDRETQY
clone size: many; D gene: TRBD1; V gene: TRBV5-1; J gene: TRBJ2-7; CDR3 protein: ASSLSTGAVYEQY
clone size: many; D gene: NA; V gene: TRBV6-1; J gene: TRBJ2-7; CDR3 protein: ASSDPGGKRYEQY
clone size: many; D gene: TRBD1; V gene: TRBV9; J gene: TRBJ1-5; CDR3 protein: ASSVGTGGGNQPQH
clone size: many; D gene: NA; V gene: TRBV5-1; J gene: TRBJ2-7; CDR3 protein: ASSTGAGQRGPEQY
clone size: NA; D gene: TRBD2; V gene: TRBV27; J gene: TRBJ2-3; CDR3 protein: ASSLSGTTPSDTQY
clone size: many; D gene: TRBD2; V gene: TRBV7-9; J gene: TRBJ2-3; CDR3 protein: ASSRTSGRADTQY
clone size: NA; D gene: NA; V gene: TRBV6-1; J gene: TRBJ1-5; CDR3 protein: ASSIGQHSNQPQH
clone size: many; D gene: NA; V gene: TRBV7-9; J gene: TRBJ2-7; CDR3 protein: ASSQTASYEQY
clone size: NA; D gene: NA; V gene: TRBV11-3; J gene: TRBJ1-2; CDR3 protein: ASSFALAGRIYGYT
clone size: many; D gene: NA; V gene: TRBV25-1; J gene: TRBJ2-1; CDR3 protein: ASSELFTFNEQF
clone size: many; D gene: TRBD1; V gene: TRBV7-9; J gene: TRBJ2-5; CDR3 protein: ASSSTGGETQY
clone size: NA; D gene: NA; V gene: TRBV7-9; J gene: TRBJ1-1; CDR3 protein: ASSPTGVRRSEAF
clone size: many; D gene: NA; V gene: TRBV5-1; J gene: TRBJ1-3; CDR3 protein: ASSLAGQGVNTIY
clone size: many; D gene: NA; V gene: TRBV11-2; J gene: TRBJ1-5; CDR3 protein: ASSLYRDQPQH
clone size: many; D gene: NA; V gene: TRBV6-6; J gene: TRBJ1-4; CDR3 protein: ASSYGPDEKLF
clone size: many; D gene: TRBD2; V gene: TRBV7-8; J gene: TRBJ2-2; CDR3 protein: ASIDSREAGELF
clone size: many; D gene: NA; V gene: TRBV19; J gene: TRBJ1-2; CDR3 protein: ASSITPDTVLGYT
clone size: NA; D gene: NA; V gene: TRBV6-1; J gene: TRBJ1-4; CDR3 protein: ASSPRLREGEKLF
clone size: many; D gene: TRBD2; V gene: TRBV20-1; J gene: TRBJ2-3; CDR3 protein: SANSGIRTDTQY